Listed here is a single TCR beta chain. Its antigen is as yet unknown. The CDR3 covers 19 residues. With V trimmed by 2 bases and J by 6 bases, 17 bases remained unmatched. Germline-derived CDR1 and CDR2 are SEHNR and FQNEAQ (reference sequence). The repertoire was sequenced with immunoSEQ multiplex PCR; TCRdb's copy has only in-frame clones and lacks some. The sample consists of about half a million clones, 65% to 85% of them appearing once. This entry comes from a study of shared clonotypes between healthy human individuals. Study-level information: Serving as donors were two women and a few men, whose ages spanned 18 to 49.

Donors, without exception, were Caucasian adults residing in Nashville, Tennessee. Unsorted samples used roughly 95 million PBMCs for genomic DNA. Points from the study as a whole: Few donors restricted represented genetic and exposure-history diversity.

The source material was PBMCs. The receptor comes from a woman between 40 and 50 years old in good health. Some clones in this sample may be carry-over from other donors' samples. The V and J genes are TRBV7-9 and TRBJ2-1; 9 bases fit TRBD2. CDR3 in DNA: TGTGCCAGCAGCTTATGGCCCAAGATTGCGGGAGGGCCCGGCAATGAGCAGTTCTTC. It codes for CASSLWPKIAGGPGNEQFF.